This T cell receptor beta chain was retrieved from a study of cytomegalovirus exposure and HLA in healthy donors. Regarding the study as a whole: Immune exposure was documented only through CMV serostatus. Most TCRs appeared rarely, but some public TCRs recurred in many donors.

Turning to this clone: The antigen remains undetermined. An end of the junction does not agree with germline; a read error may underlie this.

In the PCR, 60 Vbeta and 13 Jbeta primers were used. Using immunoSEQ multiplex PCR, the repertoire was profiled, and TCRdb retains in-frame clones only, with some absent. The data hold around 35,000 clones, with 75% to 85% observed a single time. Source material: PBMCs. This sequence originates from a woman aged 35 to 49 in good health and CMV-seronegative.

The CDR3 region has the DNA TGTGCCAGCAGCATAGCCGGCCAAGAGACCCAGTACTTC. Protein: CASSIAGQETQYF. The rearrangement uses TRBV7-9 and TRBJ2-5; no reliable D call. CDR3 length equals 13 residues. Germline V gene sequence: CDR1 SEHNR, CDR2 FQNEAQ (reference sequence).